This T cell receptor beta chain was obtained from a study of shared clonotypes between healthy human individuals (dated by TCRdb to 2019 to 2021). General notes on the study: Three men and two women, aged 18 to 49 years, made up the cohort. Libraries were prepared and TCR repertoires were sequenced by different laboratories using diverse techniques, in order to increase sequencing depth and limit assay-specific biases. To estimate repertoire size and how much clonotype sharing occurs between individuals, the study deeply sequenced the blood TCR repertoires of five healthy adults. Leukapheresis yielded between about 0.9 and 10 billion PBMCs per donor. Per donor, three plates each were used for CD4 naive and CD4 memory, two for CD8 naive, and one for CD8 memory. What the authors observed across the whole study: When several donors were compared, the shared fraction of clonotypes was around 5.1% for naive CD4, approximately 3.3% for naive CD8, 2% to 2.5% for memory CD4, and less than 0.5% for memory CD8. Because the study included a small number of donors, the genetic and exposure-history diversity represented was limited. Estimated clonotype richness was generally larger for naive than for memory subsets. Compared with non-shared clonotypes, the clonotypes found in all four sorted-subset donors had higher generation probabilities. Incomplete sequencing was indicated by rarefaction of sorted-subset datasets, despite the large sequencing depth. Pairwise subsampling led to the expectation that sequencing depth would affect the degree of clonotype sharing among donors. Sampling was restricted to blood, and TCR repertoires in tissues likely differ from the TCR repertoires found in blood.

Compared with germline, V lacks 3 bases and J lacks 5 bases; bases without a gene match: 8. Its CDR3 holds 14 amino acids, cysteine through phenylalanine. The sequence is cut down to CDR3 DNA, 42 bases in frame from base 1. Looking up the germline V gene (reference sequence) yields CDR1 GTSNPN and CDR2 SVGIG. Donors were healthy HIV-negative adults with no recently reported acute infections or vaccinations. All donors were Caucasian adults living in Nashville, Tennessee, USA. CD4+ T cells were enriched through magnetic negative selection, after which naive cells were positively selected on CD45RA and the remaining negative fraction served as the memory subset. Blood was obtained by leukapheresis, after which PBMCs were separated by Ficoll-Histopaque density gradient centrifugation and cryopreserved in liquid nitrogen vapor phase. Analytical flow cytometry was used to check the purity and quantity of every magnetically sorted T cell population. Genomic DNA was isolated from every sorted fraction and measured by UV absorbance on a Nanodrop 2000c.

Comment on this clone: This receptor's antigen is unknown. Base qualities are not provided; no much larger clone lies one nucleotide away.

TCR CDR3 regions were amplified from genomic DNA by multiplex PCR using the deep immunoSEQ assay. Extracted genomic DNA from each cell subset was spread evenly across all wells of several immunoSEQ 96-well plates, with each plate serving as a replicate. For sorted subsets, each replicate PCR was loaded with about 0.2 ug genomic DNA, equivalent to about 30,000 T cell genomes. Purified libraries were measured with a Qubit 3.0 fluorometer, size-checked on a Bioanalyzer 2100, and measured again with the KAPA Library Quantification kit. Each immunoSEQ 96-well plate was sequenced on its own single-read 150-cycle Illumina NextSeq 550 flow cell. Concerning the study's data processing: Because only junctional sequences without quality scores were contained in the immunoSEQ output, filtering matching that applied to full-length reads could not be performed. To assign V/J genes and CDR3, sequences were annotated against IMGT germline references using PyIR, a Python wrapper for IgBLAST v1.9. Reads with weak V/J assignments (E-value above 1e-6), missing CDR3, stop codons, out-of-frame junctions, or ambiguous translated residues were removed. V3J clonotypes were defined as sequences sharing the same inferred V gene, J gene, and CDR3 amino acid sequence. To compute the percentage overlap between repertoires, the number of shared unique clonotypes was divided by the size of the smaller repertoire. Three approaches were used to assess repertoire richness: RTK rarefaction, the Chao1 estimator, and Recon v2.1 estimates of unobserved clonotypes. For all TCRbeta clonotypes obtained by the gDNA method from several donors, generation probabilities were computed with OLGA. TCRdb holds this immuneACCESS table with in-frame rearrangements only. Some clones are missing; in checked studies, unresolved V genes explain under half, and the rest has no known cause. The D gene and trimming were derived from the DNA, and the V and J assignments and clone size from that table. Recorded for this sample are 2 million to 3 million clones; roughly 92% of them occurred a single time. The leading ten clones occupy around 0.15% of the sample.

The sample consisted of naive CD4+ T cells sorted from blood. The cell subset or site label for this specimen denotes: CD45RA+ positively selected. The chain employs TRBV30 and TRBJ2-5, with 8 bases aligning to TRBD1. The clonotype was recovered from a man aged 18 to 29 in good health. The DNA sequence is given as TGTGCCTGGAGCCCCCGGGACAGGTTCGAGACCCAGTACTTC. It codes for CAWSPRDRFETQYF.